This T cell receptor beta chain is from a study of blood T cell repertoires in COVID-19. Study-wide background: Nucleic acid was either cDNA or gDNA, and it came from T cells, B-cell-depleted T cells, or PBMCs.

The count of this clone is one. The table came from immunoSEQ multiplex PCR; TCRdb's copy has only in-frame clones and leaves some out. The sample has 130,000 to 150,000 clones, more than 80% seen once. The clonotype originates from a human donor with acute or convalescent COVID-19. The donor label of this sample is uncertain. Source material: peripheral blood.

The CDR3 DNA follows: TGTGCCAGCTCACAGGGTTCGGGGGACTATGGCTACACCTTC. Protein sequence: CASSQGSGDYGYTF. J is TRBJ1-2 and V is TRBV18, with D maybe TRBD1 (5 bases). Trimming stripped 4 bases from V and 3 bases from J, with 12 bases between. Germline CDR1 is KGHSH and CDR2 is LQKENI. The CDR3 covers 14 residues.